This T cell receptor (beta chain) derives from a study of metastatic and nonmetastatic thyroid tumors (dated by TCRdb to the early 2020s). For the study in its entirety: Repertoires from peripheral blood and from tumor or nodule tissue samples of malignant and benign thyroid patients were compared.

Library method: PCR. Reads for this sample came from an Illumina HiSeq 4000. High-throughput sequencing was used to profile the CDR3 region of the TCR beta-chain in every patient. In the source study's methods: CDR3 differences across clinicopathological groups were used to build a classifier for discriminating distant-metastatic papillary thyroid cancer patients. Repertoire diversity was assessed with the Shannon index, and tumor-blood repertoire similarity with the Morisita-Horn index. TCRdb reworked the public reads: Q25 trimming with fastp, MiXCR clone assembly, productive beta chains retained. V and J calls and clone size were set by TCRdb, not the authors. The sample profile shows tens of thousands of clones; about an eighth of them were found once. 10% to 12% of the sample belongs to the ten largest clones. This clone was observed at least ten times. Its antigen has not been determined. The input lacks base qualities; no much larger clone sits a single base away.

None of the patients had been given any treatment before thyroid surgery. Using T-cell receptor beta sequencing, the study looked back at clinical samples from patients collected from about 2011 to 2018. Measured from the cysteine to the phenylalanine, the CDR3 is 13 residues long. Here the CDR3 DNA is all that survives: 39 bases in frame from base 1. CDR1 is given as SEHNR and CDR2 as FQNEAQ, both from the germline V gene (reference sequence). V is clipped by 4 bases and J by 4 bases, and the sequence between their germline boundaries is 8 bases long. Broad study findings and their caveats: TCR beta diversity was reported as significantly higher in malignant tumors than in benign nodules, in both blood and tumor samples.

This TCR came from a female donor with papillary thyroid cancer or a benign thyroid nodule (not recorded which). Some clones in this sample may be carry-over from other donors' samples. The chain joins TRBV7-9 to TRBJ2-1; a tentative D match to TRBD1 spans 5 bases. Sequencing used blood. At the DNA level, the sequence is TGTGCCAGCAGCTCAAGACAGTACAATGAGCAGTTCTTC. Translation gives CASSSRQYNEQFF.